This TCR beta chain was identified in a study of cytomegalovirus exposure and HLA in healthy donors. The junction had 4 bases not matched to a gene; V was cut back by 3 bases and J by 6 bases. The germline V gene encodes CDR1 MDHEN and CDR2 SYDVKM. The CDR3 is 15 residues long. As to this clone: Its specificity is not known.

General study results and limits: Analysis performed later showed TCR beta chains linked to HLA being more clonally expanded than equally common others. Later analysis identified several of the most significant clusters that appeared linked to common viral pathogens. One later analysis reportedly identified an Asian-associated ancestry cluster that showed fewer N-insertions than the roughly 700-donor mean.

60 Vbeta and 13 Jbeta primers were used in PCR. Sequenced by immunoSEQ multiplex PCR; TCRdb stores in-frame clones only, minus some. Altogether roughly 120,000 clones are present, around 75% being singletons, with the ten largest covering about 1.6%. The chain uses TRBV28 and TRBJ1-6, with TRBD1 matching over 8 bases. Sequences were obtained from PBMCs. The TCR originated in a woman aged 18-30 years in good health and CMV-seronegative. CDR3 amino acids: CASSFRDRRNSPLHF. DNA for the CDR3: TGTGCCAGCAGTTTCCGGGACAGGCGTAATTCACCCCTCCACTTT.